The sequence of this T cell receptor beta chain was determined in a study of neoadjuvant nivolumab and ipilimumab in lung cancer. Across the whole study: Patients got nivolumab 3 mg/kg on days 1, 15 and 29; combination added ipilimumab 1 mg/kg day 1.

General observations from the study: TCR richness and clonality were higher in tumors than adjacent uninvolved lung. Only a single major-pathologic-response sample was available for clonality analysis. Only two of four nivolumab-treated tumors gained richness and clonality by surgery.

As for this clone: No antigen is known for it.

TCRdb's copy holds only in-frame clones and misses some; the assay was immunoSEQ multiplex PCR. Of about 7,700 clones detected, approximately 88% appear once; the ten largest clones hold 2.4%. Germline CDR1 and CDR2: MDHEN and SYDVKM. The length of the CDR3 is 13 residues. Trimming cost V 5 bases and J 2 bases, with 9 bases left between them. The chain employs TRBV28 and TRBJ1-2, with unresolved D. The material was tumor tissue, obtained after neoadjuvant nivolumab, alone or with ipilimumab, at or shortly before surgery. The clonotype was recovered from an adult with non-small cell lung cancer. Some clones in this sample may be carry-over from other donors' samples. CDR3 DNA: TGTGCCAGCAGTCCTCGTTTCAACTATGGCTACACCTTC. Protein: CASSPRFNYGYTF.